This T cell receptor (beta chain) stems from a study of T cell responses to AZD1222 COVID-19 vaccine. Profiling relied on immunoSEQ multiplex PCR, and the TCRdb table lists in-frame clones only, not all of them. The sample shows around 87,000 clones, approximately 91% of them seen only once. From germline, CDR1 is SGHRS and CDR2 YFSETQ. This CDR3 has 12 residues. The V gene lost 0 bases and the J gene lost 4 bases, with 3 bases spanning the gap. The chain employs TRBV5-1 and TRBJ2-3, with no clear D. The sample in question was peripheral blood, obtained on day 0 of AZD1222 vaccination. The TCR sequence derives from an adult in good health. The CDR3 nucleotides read TGCGCCAGCAGCTTGGCCGCAGATACGCAGTATTTT. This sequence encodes CASSLAADTQYF.